These 11 T cell receptor beta chains share one sample of origin, sequenced in a study of early T cells in non-severe SARS-CoV-2 infection (dated by TCRdb to the early 2020s). The method was 5' RACE. Instrument used: NextSeq 500. TCRdb reworked the public reads: Q25 trimming with fastp, MiXCR clone assembly, productive beta chains retained. Each record represents a unique CDR3 protein, reported with the most common genes and DNA among its rows. The sample table records approximately 31,000 distinct CDR3 sequences; around 5.8% of these occur just once. The ten largest make up approximately 5% of the sample. The sample was whole blood. The receptors were sampled from an adult who was a healthcare worker with PCR-confirmed SARS-CoV-2 infection or an uninfected control (not recorded which).

This clonotype was seen a few times. The chain couples TRBV3-1 to TRBJ1-1, with D possibly matching TRBD1 (5 bases). Looked up from germline, CDR1 is LGHDT and CDR2 is YNNKEL (reference sequence). The V gene lost 3 bases and the J gene lost 8 bases, with 13 bases spanning the gap. This CDR3 spans 13 amino acids. CDR3 region: CASSQVGAREAFF. The DNA of the CDR3 is TGTGCCAGCAGCCAGGTCGGGGCCCGGGAAGCTTTCTTT.

This clonotype has a count of ten or more. The chain couples TRBV24-1 to TRBJ2-2; 10 nucleotides match TRBD1. The CDR3 runs 16 residues. V was clipped by 1 base and J by 9 bases; unmatched bases: 7. Germline CDR1 and CDR2: KGHDR and SFDVKD. The CDR3 protein is CATSDFRTGGARELFF. CDR3 in DNA: TGTGCCACCAGTGATTTCAGGACAGGGGGGGCCCGGGAGCTGTTTTTT.

This clonotype was found many times. The rearrangement links TRBV20-1 to TRBJ2-1; D may match TRBD1 or TRBD2 (5 bases each). Per the germline V gene, CDR1 is DFQATT and CDR2 is SNEGSKA (reference sequence). V gave up 7 bases and J gave up 6 bases, with 16 bases separating them. This CDR3 has 13 residues. CDR3 DNA: TGCAGTGGCAAGTGGGACCTCTCCAATGAGCAGTTCTTC. Protein product: CSGKWDLSNEQFF.

This rearrangement joins TRBV20-1 to TRBJ2-1, with D unresolved. The germline V and J ends were trimmed by 0 bases and 8 bases, with 11 bases remaining between them. Per the germline V gene, CDR1 is DFQATT and CDR2 is SNEGSKA (reference sequence). The CDR3 has 13 amino acids. The chain's CDR3 is CSAREPVGHEQFF. CDR3 DNA: TGCAGTGCTAGAGAGCCCGTCGGGCATGAGCAGTTCTTC.

This clonotype was observed many times. Here the CDR3 DNA reads TGTGCCAGCAGAGGGACTAGCGGGAACACCGGGGAGCTGTTTTTT. Amino acid sequence: CASRGTSGNTGELFF. The J gene is TRBJ2-2, the V gene TRBV2; 11 bases are shared with TRBD2. Germline V gives CDR1 SNHLY, CDR2 FYNNEI. The length of the CDR3 is 15 residues. V lost 6 bases, J lost 1 base, and 1 base stayed unmatched.

This clonotype was recorded many times. The rearrangement links TRBV29-1 to TRBJ2-7; maybe TRBD1 (6 bases). V lost 4 bases and J 2 bases, leaving 12 bases between the germline ends. The CDR3 covers 13 residues. Germline assignment: CDR1 SQVTM and CDR2 ANQGSEA. This CDR3 is CSVARTATYEQYF. Written as DNA, the CDR3 is TGCAGCGTTGCCAGGACAGCCACCTACGAGCAGTACTTC.

The J gene is TRBJ2-3, the V gene TRBV12-5; 7 bases line up with TRBD2. V gave up 2 bases and J gave up 5 bases; unmatched junction bases: 1. Germline V gene sequence: CDR1 LGHNT, CDR2 FRNRAP. The CDR3 consists of 13 residues. CDR3 nucleotide sequence: TGTGCTAGTGGTTTGTCGGGGGGAGATACGCAGTATTTT. This translates into CASGLSGGDTQYF. The whole variable domain, filled in from reference TRBV12-5 and TRBJ2-3, reads DARVTQTPRHKVTEMGQEVTMRCQPILGHNTVFWYRQTMMQGLELLAYFRNRAPLDDSGMPKDRFSAEMPDATLATLKIQPSEPRDSAVYFCASGLSGGDTQYFGPGTRLTVL.

This clonotype came up many times. V usage is TRBV21-1 and J usage is TRBJ1-1; the DNA was not used to check the table's D call, TRBD1. TRBV21-1 is deemed a pseudogene. There are 13 residues in the CDR3. CDR3 bases: TGTGCCAGCAGCGCGGGGGGTGAGACTGAAGCTTTCTTT. It is translated as CASSAGGETEAFF.

This clonotype was observed a handful of times. This chain joins TRBV5-1 and TRBJ2-1, with TRBD2 matching 9 bases. This CDR3 comprises 15 residues. Trimming cost V 4 bases and J 0 bases; bases outside gene matches: 2. CDR1 is SGHRS, CDR2 YFSETQ, per germline. CDR3 amino acids: CASSQRGDSYNEQFF. As DNA, the CDR3 is TGCGCCAGCAGCCAGCGGGGGGACTCCTACAATGAGCAGTTCTTC.

This clonotype was counted many times. The V gene is TRBV12-3 or TRBV12-4, the J gene TRBJ2-3; the D is unclear. This CDR3 has 12 residues. With 5 bases removed from V and 6 bases from J, the gap between germline ends came to 9 bases. The CDR3 sequence: CASSVVTDTQYF. CDR3 bases: TGTGCCAGCAGTGTCGTTACTGATACGCAGTATTTT.

This clonotype was detected many times. The chain couples TRBV5-6 to TRBJ2-1, with TRBD1 identical over 8 bases. J gave up 6 bases and V 4 bases, and 9 bases lay outside the gene matches. This CDR3 contains 15 residues. Germline V gene data show CDR1 as SGHDT and CDR2 as YYEEEE. CDR3 amino acids: CASSVRTGIGNEQFF. In DNA form, the CDR3 reads TGTGCCAGCAGCGTCCGGACAGGGATTGGCAATGAGCAGTTCTTC.